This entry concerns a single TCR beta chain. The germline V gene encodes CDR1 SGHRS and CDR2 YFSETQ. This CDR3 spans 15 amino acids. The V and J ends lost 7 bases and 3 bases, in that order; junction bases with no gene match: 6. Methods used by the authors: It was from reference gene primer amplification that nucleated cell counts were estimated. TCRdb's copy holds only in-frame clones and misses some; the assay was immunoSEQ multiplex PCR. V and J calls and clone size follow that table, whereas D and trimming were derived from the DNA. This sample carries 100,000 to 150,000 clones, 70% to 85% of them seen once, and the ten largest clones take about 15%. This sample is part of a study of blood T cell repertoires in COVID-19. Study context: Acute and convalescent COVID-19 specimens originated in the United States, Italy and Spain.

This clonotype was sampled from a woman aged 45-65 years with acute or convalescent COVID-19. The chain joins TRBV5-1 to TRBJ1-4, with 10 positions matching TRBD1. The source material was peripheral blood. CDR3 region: CASARTGGPNEKLFF. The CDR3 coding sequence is TGCGCCAGCGCCAGGACAGGGGGTCCTAATGAAAAACTGTTTTTT.